This T cell receptor beta chain is drawn from a study of patients and donors after allogeneic stem cell transplantation. TCRdb reprocessed the RT-PCR reads with MiXCR, giving one entry per CDR3 protein. The top ten clones hold 6% of a sample with about a million distinct CDR3 sequences, more than 15% of them seen once. The V gene's germline CDR1 is SGHVS and CDR2 FNYEAQ. Trimming left V 5 bases short and J 6 bases short, with 11 bases between. This CDR3 region has 12 residues. The sequencing sample was made of blood, either unsorted or a sorted T cell fraction (not recorded which). The receptor was isolated from a human donor who was either an allogeneic HSCT recipient or a stem cell or donor lymphocyte infusion donor (not recorded which). It is not recorded whose cells these are; they may come from a transplant donor. The chain combines TRBV7-6 with TRBJ2-7; D perhaps matches TRBD1 (5 bases). DNA of the CDR3: TGTGCCAGCAGCCGACAAGGGGTCGAGCAGTACTTC. Protein sequence: CASSRQGVEQYF.